The sequence of this T cell receptor beta chain was determined in a study of Graves' ophthalmopathy and Graves' hyperthyroidism. Study-wide results and limits: A classifier, a 13-signature model, separated ophthalmopathy from stable hyperthyroidism with approximately 88% sensitivity and 81.08% specificity.

The TCR beta CDR3 regions underwent amplification from RNA transcripts. An initial RT-PCR round employing HTBI primers preceded a second-round multiplex PCR. TCRdb itself ran the multiplex PCR reads through MiXCR, one entry per CDR3 protein. The sample yields more than 300,000 distinct CDR3 sequences, about 18% seen once. This clonotype occurred many times. What it binds is unknown. Included hyperthyroidism patients were aged 18 to 65 and newly diagnosed (under 2 months' duration). Enrollment excluded any patients with other autoimmune diseases, uncontrolled infections, pregnancy or lactation. PBMCs stemmed from 9 to 10 ml of fresh peripheral blood. Looked up from germline, CDR1 is SEHNR and CDR2 is FQNEAQ (reference sequence). The CDR3 totals 17 residues. After removal of 5 bases from V and 5 bases from J, the junction contained 17 bases not matched to a gene.

The sequenced material came from peripheral blood. This TCR was sampled from an adult woman with stable Graves' hyperthyroidism. The chain has TRBV7-9 and TRBJ1-2; the match to TRBD1 covers 7 bases. The CDR3 DNA sequence: TGTGCCAGCAGCCAATCCGGGACAGCAGCACAAGCGTATGGCTACACCTTC. This codes for CASSQSGTAAQAYGYTF.